This entry features one TCR beta chain sequence. Its antigen is unidentified. From the 5' RACE reads, TCRdb called clonotypes with MiXCR, one entry per CDR3 protein. The repertoire holds about 890,000 distinct CDR3 sequences, with more than 9% as singletons. The sample belongs to a study of identical twins. Per the germline V gene, CDR1 is MGHRA and CDR2 is YSYEKL. V trimming: 2 bases; J trimming: 2 bases; junction bases outside the gene matches: 7. The length of the CDR3 is 17 residues. Study-wide points: Conclusions were drawn cross-sectionally by statistical analysis, without following the same donors.

The sample was also linked to a second study, of yellow fever vaccine responses in identical twins. Per that study: Reportedly, twins' vaccine T cell responses looked partly convergent and partly personalized.

Specimen: PBMCs. The chain combines TRBV4-1 with TRBJ2-3; 10 positions match TRBD2. The clonotype was recovered from a woman aged 18-29 years in good health. The CDR3 spells CASSQTPSGGPTDTQYF. Written as DNA, the CDR3 is TGCGCCAGCAGCCAAACCCCTAGCGGGGGCCCCACAGATACGCAGTATTTT.